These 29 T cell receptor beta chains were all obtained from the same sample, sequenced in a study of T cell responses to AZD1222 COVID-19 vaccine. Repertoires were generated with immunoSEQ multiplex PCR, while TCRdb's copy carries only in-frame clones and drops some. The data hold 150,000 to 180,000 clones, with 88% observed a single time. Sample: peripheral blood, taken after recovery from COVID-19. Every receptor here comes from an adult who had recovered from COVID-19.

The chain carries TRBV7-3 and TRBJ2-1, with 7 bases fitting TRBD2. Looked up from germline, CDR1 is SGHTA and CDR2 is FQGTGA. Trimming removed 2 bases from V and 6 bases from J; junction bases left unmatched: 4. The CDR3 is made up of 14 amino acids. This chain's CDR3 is CASSLGAGSNEQFF. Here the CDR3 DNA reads TGTGCCAGCAGCTTAGGAGCGGGGTCCAATGAGCAGTTCTTC.

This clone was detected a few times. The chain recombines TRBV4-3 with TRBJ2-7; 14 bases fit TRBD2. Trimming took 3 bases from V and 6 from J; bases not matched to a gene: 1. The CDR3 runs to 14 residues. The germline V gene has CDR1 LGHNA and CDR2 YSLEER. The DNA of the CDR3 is TGCGCCAGCAGCCAGACTAGCGGGGGGGCCGAGCAGTACTTC. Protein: CASSQTSGGAEQYF.

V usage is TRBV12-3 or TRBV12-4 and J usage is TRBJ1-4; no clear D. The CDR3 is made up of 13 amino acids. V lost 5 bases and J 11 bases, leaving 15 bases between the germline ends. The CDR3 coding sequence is TGTGCCAGCAGTCCCTTCGTCCCGGGTAAACTGTTTTTT. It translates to CASSPFVPGKLFF.

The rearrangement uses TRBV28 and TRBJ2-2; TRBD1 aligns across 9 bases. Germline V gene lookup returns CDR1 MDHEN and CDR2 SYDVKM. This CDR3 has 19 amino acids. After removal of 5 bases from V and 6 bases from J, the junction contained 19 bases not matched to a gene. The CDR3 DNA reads TGTGCCAGCAGTCCCGAGGGAGGGGGGACAGGGCTGATAGCCGGGGAGCTGTTTTTT. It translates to CASSPEGGGTGLIAGELFF.

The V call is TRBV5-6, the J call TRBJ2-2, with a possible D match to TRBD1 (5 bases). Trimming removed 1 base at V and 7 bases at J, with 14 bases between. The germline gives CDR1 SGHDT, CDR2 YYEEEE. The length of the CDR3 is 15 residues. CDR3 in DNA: TGTGCCAGCAGCTTGATTGGGGCAACAGGCGGGGAGCTGTTTTTT. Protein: CASSLIGATGGELFF.

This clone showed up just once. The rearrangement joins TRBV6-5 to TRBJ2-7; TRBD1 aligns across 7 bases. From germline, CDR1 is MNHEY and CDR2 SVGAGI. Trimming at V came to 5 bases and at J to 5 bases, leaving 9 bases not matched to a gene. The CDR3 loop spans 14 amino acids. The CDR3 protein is CASSIQTGPHEQYF. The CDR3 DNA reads TGTGCCAGCAGTATTCAGACAGGGCCCCACGAGCAGTACTTC.

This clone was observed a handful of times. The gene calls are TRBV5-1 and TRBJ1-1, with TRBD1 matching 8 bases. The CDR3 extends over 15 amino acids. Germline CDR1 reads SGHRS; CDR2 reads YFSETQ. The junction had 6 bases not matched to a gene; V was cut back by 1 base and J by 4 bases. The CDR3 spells CASSLQGAAVTEAFF. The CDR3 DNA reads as TGCGCCAGCAGCTTGCAGGGGGCGGCGGTCACTGAAGCTTTCTTT.

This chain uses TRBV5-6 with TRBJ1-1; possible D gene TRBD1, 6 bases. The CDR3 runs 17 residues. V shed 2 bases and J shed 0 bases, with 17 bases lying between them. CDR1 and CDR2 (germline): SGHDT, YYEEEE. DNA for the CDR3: TGTGCCAGCAGCTTCGCCCGGGGGGCGGACATGAACACTGAAGCTTTCTTT. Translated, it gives CASSFARGADMNTEAFF.

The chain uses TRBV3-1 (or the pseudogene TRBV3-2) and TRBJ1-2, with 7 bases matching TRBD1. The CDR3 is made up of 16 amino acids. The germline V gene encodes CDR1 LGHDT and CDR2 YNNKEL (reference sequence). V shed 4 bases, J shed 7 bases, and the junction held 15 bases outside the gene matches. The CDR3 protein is CASSLAPGTAYSGYTF. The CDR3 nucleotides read TGTGCCAGCAGCCTCGCTCCCGGGACAGCCTACTCTGGCTACACCTTC.

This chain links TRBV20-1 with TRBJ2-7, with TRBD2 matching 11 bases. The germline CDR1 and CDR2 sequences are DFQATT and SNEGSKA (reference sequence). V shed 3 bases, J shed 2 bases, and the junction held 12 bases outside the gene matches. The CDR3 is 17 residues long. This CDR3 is CSASDGSSGGPAYEQYF. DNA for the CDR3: TGCAGTGCTAGTGACGGATCTAGCGGGGGGCCCGCCTACGAGCAGTACTTC.

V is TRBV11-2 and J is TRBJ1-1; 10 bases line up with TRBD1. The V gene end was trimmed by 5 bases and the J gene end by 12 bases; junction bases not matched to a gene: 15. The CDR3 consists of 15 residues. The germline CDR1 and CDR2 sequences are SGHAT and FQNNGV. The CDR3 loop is CASSQRDRGRGETFF. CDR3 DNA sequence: TGTGCCAGCAGCCAGCGGGACAGGGGCCGCGGTGAGACTTTCTTT.

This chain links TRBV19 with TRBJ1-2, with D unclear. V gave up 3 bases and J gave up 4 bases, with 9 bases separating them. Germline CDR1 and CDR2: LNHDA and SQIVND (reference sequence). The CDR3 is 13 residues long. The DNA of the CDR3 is TGTGCCAGTAGTATCGGTCAGGTCTATGGCTACACCTTC. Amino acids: CASSIGQVYGYTF.

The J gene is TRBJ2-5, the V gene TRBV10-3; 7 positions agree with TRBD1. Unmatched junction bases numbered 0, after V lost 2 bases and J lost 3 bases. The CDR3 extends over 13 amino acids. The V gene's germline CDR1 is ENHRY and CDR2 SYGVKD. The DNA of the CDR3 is TGTGCCATCAGTGAGGACAGGGAAGAGACCCAGTACTTC. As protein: CAISEDREETQYF.

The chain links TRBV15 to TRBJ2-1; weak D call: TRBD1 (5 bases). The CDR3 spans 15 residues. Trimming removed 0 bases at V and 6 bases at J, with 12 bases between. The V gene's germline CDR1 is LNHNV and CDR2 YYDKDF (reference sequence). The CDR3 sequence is CATSRDFQGINEQFF. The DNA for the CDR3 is TGTGCCACCAGCAGAGATTTCCAGGGAATCAATGAGCAGTTCTTC. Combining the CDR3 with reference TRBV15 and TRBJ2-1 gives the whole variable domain DAMVIQNPRYQVTQFGKPVTLSCSQTLNHNVMYWYQQKSSQAPKLLFHYYDKDFNNEADTPDNFQSRRPNTSFCFLDIRSPGLGDTAMYLCATSRDFQGINEQFFGPGTRLTVL.

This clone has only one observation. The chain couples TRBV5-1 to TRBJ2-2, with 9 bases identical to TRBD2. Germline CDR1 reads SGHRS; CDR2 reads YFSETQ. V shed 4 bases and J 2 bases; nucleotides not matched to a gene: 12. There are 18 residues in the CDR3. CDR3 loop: CASSQGLALRSNTGELFF. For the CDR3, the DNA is TGCGCCAGCAGCCAGGGACTAGCTCTTCGAAGTAACACCGGGGAGCTGTTTTTT.

This chain's CDR3 is CASSTEIRYEQYF. CDR3 nucleotides: TGTGCCAGTAGTACCGAGATCCGCTACGAGCAGTACTTC. This sequence joins TRBV19 and TRBJ2-7; D is unresolved. This CDR3 region has 13 residues. The ends were cut back, 4 bases at V and 3 bases at J, with 10 bases in the middle. In germline, CDR1 is LNHDA, CDR2 SQIVND (reference sequence).

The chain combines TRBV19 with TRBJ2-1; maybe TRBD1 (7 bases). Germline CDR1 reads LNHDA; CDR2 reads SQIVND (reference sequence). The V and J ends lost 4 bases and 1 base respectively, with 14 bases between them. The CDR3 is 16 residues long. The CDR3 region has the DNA TGTGCCAGTAGTAGGGTTCAGGGGGGTTCCTACAATGAGCAGTTCTTC. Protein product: CASSRVQGGSYNEQFF.

DNA of the CDR3: TGTGCCAGCAGCCAAGAACTCCTCGGGACCTACGAGCAGTACTTC. Amino acid sequence: CASSQELLGTYEQYF. The rearrangement links TRBV4-2 to TRBJ2-7; possible D gene TRBD2, 5 bases. The germline gives CDR1 LGHNA, CDR2 YNFKEQ. The CDR3 totals 15 residues. Trimming took 0 bases from V and 2 from J, leaving 11 bases between them.

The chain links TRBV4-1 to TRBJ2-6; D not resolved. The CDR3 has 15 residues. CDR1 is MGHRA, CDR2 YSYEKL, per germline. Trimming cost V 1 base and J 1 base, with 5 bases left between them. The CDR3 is CASSQGWSGANVLTF. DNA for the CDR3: TGCGCCAGCAGCCAAGGGTGGTCTGGGGCCAACGTCCTGACTTTC.

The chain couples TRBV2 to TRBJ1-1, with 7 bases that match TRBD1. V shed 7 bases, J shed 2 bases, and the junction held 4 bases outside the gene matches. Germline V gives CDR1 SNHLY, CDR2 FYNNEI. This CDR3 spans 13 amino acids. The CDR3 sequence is CASTWDSNTEAFF. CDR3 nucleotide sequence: TGTGCCAGCACCTGGGACAGTAACACTGAAGCTTTCTTT.

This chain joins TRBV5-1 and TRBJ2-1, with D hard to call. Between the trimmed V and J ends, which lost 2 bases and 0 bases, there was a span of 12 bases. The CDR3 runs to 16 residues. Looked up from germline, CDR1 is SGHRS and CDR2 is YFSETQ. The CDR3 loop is CASSFILASSYNEQFF. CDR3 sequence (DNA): TGCGCCAGCAGCTTCATCTTAGCAAGCTCCTACAATGAGCAGTTCTTC.

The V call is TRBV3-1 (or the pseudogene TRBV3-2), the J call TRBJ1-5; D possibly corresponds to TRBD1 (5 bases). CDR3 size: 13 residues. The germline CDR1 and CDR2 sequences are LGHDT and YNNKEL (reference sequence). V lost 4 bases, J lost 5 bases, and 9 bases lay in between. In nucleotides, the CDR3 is TGTGCCAGCAGCCGGGACGTCGATCAGCCCCAGCATTTT. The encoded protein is CASSRDVDQPQHF.

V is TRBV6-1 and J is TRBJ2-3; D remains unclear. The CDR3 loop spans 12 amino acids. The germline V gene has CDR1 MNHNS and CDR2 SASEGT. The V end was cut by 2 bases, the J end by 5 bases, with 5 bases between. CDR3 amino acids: CASSESLDTQYF. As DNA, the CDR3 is TGTGCCAGCAGTGAATCATTAGATACGCAGTATTTT.

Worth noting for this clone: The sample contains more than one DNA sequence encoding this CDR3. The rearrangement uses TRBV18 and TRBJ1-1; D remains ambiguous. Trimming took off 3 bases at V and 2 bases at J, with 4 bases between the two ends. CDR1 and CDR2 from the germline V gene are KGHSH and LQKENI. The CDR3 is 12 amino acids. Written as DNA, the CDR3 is TGTGCCAGCTCACCGGGAAACACTGAAGCTTTCTTT. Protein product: CASSPGNTEAFF. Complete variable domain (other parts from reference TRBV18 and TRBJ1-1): NAGVMQNPRHLVRRRGQEARLRCSPMKGHSHVYWYRQLPEEGLKFMVYLQKENIIDESGMPKERFSAEFPKEGPSILRIQQVVRGDSAAYFCASSPGNTEAFFGQGTRLTVV.

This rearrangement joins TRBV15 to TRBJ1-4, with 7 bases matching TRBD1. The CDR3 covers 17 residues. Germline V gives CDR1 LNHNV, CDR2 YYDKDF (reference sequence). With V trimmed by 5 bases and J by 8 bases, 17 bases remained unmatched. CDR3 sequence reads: CATSPEGSDRVSEKLFF. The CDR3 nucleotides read TGTGCCACCAGCCCGGAAGGATCTGACAGGGTAAGCGAAAAACTGTTTTTT.

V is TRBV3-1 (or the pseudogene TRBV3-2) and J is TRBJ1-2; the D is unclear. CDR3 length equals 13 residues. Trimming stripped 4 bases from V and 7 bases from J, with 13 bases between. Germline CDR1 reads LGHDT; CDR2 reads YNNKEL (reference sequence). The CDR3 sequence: CASSLRDAGGYTF. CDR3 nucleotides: TGTGCCAGCAGCCTAAGAGACGCGGGTGGCTACACCTTC.

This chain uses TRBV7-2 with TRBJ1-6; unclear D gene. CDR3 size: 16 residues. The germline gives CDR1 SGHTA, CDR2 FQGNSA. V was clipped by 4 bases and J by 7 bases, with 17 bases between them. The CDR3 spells CASSSNPTSWNSPLHF. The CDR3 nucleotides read TGTGCCAGCAGCTCAAACCCGACATCTTGGAATTCACCCCTCCACTTT.

CDR3: CASSVARSQGRNYGYTF. The CDR3 DNA reads as TGTGCCAGCAGCGTAGCGCGATCACAGGGCCGTAACTATGGCTACACCTTC. The chain recombines TRBV9 with TRBJ1-2, with D perhaps matching TRBD1 (6 bases). Per germline, CDR1 SGDLS and CDR2 YYNGEE. The V gene lost 0 bases and the J gene lost 1 base, with 16 bases spanning the gap. This CDR3 is built from 17 residues.

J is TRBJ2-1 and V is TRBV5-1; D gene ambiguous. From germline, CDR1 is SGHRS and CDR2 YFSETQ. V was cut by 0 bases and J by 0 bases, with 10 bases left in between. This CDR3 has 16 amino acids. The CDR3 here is CASSLGGPSSYNEQFF. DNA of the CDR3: TGCGCCAGCAGCTTGGGAGGCCCGAGCTCCTACAATGAGCAGTTCTTC. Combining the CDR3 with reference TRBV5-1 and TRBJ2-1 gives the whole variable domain KAGVTQTPRYLIKTRGQQVTLSCSPISGHRSVSWYQQTPGQGLQFLFEYFSETQRNKGNFPGRFSGRQFSNSRSEMNVSTLELGDSALYLCASSLGGPSSYNEQFFGPGTRLTVL.